These 25 T cell receptor beta chains were sequenced from one sample in a study of T cells in Graves' hyperthyroidism and ophthalmopathy. RNA transcripts gave rise to amplified TCR beta CDR3 regions. An initial round of RT-PCR targeting the TCR CDR3 relied on the HTBI primer set. Each CDR3 protein is one row after TCRdb ran MiXCR on the multiplex PCR reads. The sample gives approximately 510,000 distinct CDR3 sequences, around 43% of which show up once; 35% to 50% is in the top ten. The source material was peripheral blood or thyroid tissue (not recorded which). The receptors shown here come from an adult woman with Graves' disease, either hyperthyroidism or ophthalmopathy (not recorded which).

V is TRBV6-1 and J is TRBJ1-4; D not certain. CDR1 MNHNS and CDR2 SASEGT come from the germline V gene. CDR3 length: 11 residues. V dropped 6 bases and J dropped 13 bases, with 12 bases sitting between them. CDR3 protein: CASRGSGRLFF. As DNA, the CDR3 is TGTGCCAGCAGAGGGTCCGGGCGACTGTTTTTT.

The table lists this clonotype with many counts. The V and J genes are TRBV7-9 and TRBJ2-7; 9 bases are shared with TRBD2. The length of the CDR3 is 16 residues. CDR1 is SEHNR, CDR2 FQNEAQ, per germline (reference sequence). V lost 5 bases to trimming and J lost 5 bases; unmatched junction nucleotides: 13. The CDR3 bases are TGTGCCAGCAGCCCACTGGGACGCGGGAGGGCCCACGAGCAGTACTTC. This codes for CASSPLGRGRAHEQYF.

This clonotype came up many times. The V call is TRBV7-2, the J call TRBJ1-5; no clear D gene. V was cut by 5 bases and J by 7 bases, with 12 bases left in between. Germline V gene data show CDR1 as SGHTA and CDR2 as FQGNSA. The CDR3 is 13 residues long. The CDR3 DNA reads TGTGCCAGCAGCCCTCACCGGGGACAGCCCCAGCATTTT. Its translation: CASSPHRGQPQHF.

The chain combines TRBV20-1 with TRBJ2-3; maybe TRBD1 (6 bases). Trimming removed 5 bases at V and 1 base at J, with 22 bases between. The CDR3 runs to 17 residues. Germline assignment: CDR1 DFQATT and CDR2 SNEGSKA (reference sequence). The CDR3 reads CSALHPQGLRGTDTQYF. The CDR3 coding sequence is TGCAGTGCTCTTCACCCCCAGGGGTTAAGGGGCACAGATACGCAGTATTTT.

In this sample, this clonotype turned up many times. CDR3 sequence reads: CASSLGTFYEQYF. The CDR3 DNA is TGCGCCAGCAGCTTGGGGACTTTCTACGAGCAGTACTTC. The J gene is TRBJ2-7, the V gene TRBV5-1, with D maybe TRBD2 (5 bases). Germline lookup yields CDR1 SGHRS and CDR2 YFSETQ. V was pared by 0 bases and J by 3 bases, with 7 bases between. The CDR3 is 13 residues long.

This clonotype occurred a few times. V gene TRBV2 combines with J gene TRBJ1-5; D not certain. The CDR3 is 15 residues long. CDR1 and CDR2 (germline): SNHLY, FYNNEI. V shed 3 bases and J shed 3 bases, with 12 bases lying between them. The CDR3 nucleotides read TGTGCCAGCAGTGAGAGGACGTGGTACAATCAGCCCCAGCATTTT. As protein: CASSERTWYNQPQHF. The variable domain in full, completed from reference TRBV2 and TRBJ1-5, reads EPEVTQTPSHQVTQMGQEVILRCVPISNHLYFYWYRQILGQKVEFLVSFYNNEISEKSEIFDDQFSVERPDGSNFTLKIRSTKLEDSAMYFCASSERTWYNQPQHFGDGTRLSIL.

This clonotype was recorded at least ten times. V gene TRBV20-1 combines with J gene TRBJ1-3; TRBD1 agrees at 9 bases. From germline, CDR1 is DFQATT and CDR2 SNEGSKA (reference sequence). This CDR3 is 15 amino acids long. The junction had 9 bases not matched to a gene; V was cut back by 6 bases and J by 3 bases. The CDR3, as DNA: TGCAGTGCGGAGAGAGGGACAGGGATTGGAAACACCATATATTTT. Translation gives CSAERGTGIGNTIYF.

The chain's CDR3 is CASRGGTDNYGYTF. CDR3 nucleotides: TGTGCCAGCAGGGGAGGGACAGACAACTATGGCTACACCTTC. This chain connects TRBV2 to TRBJ1-2, with TRBD1 matching 7 bases. V was pared by 6 bases and J by 2 bases, with 6 bases of the junction left unmatched. The CDR3 has 14 residues. CDR1 is SNHLY and CDR2 is FYNNEI in the germline V gene. The whole variable domain, remainder taken from reference TRBV2 and TRBJ1-2, is EPEVTQTPSHQVTQMGQEVILRCVPISNHLYFYWYRQILGQKVEFLVSFYNNEISEKSEIFDDQFSVERPDGSNFTLKIRSTKLEDSAMYFCASRGGTDNYGYTFGSGTRLTVV.

The chain carries TRBV7-2 and TRBJ2-7; D gene ambiguous. Germline-derived CDR1 and CDR2 are SGHTA and FQGNSA. This CDR3 contains 18 residues. The V end was cut by 2 bases, the J end by 3 bases, with 23 bases between. CDR3 sequence: CASSLRQPNPMGGYEQYF. The DNA of the CDR3 is TGTGCCAGCAGCTTACGGCAGCCCAACCCCATGGGTGGCTACGAGCAGTACTTC.

This clonotype has more than one count but fewer than ten. This chain links TRBV25-1 with TRBJ2-7, with 7 bases fitting TRBD2. The V segment lost 1 base and the J segment 2 bases; nucleotides outside the gene matches: 5. The CDR3 has 15 amino acids. Germline V lookup: CDR1 MGHDK, CDR2 SYGVNS. Here the CDR3 DNA reads TGTGCCAGCAGTGAATTATGGGAGGGTACCTACGAGCAGTACTTC. As protein: CASSELWEGTYEQYF.

This clonotype came up a few times. The rearrangement links TRBV3-1 to TRBJ2-1; 8 bases line up with TRBD2. V was clipped by 4 bases and J by 8 bases; unmatched bases: 16. The germline CDR1 and CDR2 sequences are LGHDT and YNNKEL (reference sequence). CDR3 length: 17 residues. CDR3 in amino acids: CASSRGEGTSGVDEQFF. The CDR3 DNA follows: TGTGCCAGCAGCCGGGGCGAGGGGACTAGTGGAGTCGATGAGCAGTTCTTC.

This clonotype was counted many times. The chain joins TRBV7-9 to TRBJ2-7; D is perhaps TRBD2 (5 bases). The germline gives CDR1 SEHNR, CDR2 FQNEAQ (reference sequence). The CDR3 runs to 17 residues. The V end was cut by 4 bases, the J end by 2 bases, with 21 bases between. The DNA of the CDR3 is TGTGCCAGCAGCTCCGTGACGGGAACTAGGTTTGCCTACGAGCAGTACTTC. It translates to CASSSVTGTRFAYEQYF.

This sequence joins TRBV19 and TRBJ1-5; D not resolved. V dropped 11 bases and J dropped 2 bases, with 10 bases sitting between them. This CDR3 is built from 12 residues. Germline assignment: CDR1 LNHDA and CDR2 SQIVND (reference sequence). The CDR3, as DNA: TGTGCCCGCGCGCCTGGCAATCAGCCCCAGCATTTT. It translates to CARAPGNQPQHF.

This clonotype was counted ten times or more. V gene TRBV9 combines with J gene TRBJ2-5; D ambiguous. The V end was cut by 3 bases, the J end by 3 bases, with 9 bases between. The germline V gene has CDR1 SGDLS and CDR2 YYNGEE. CDR3 length: 13 amino acids. The CDR3 DNA follows: TGTGCCAGCAGCGCCGACACGAAAGAGACCCAGTACTTC. Its protein product is CASSADTKETQYF.

V is TRBV12-3 or TRBV12-4 and J is TRBJ2-5, with D possibly being TRBD1 (6 bases). V lost 5 bases to trimming and J lost 0 bases, with 13 bases between them. This CDR3 has 15 residues. This chain's CDR3 is CASSLRGEYQETQYF. In DNA form, the CDR3 reads TGTGCCAGCAGTCTCAGGGGTGAGTACCAAGAGACCCAGTACTTC.

V usage is TRBV2 and J usage is TRBJ2-6; D not resolved. This CDR3 contains 17 residues. Germline V lookup: CDR1 SNHLY, CDR2 FYNNEI. The germline V and J ends were trimmed by 6 bases and 1 base, with 16 bases remaining between them. The CDR3 bases are TGTGCCAGCAGACGGGCCGTACTCTCTTCTGGGGCCAACGTCCTGACTTTC. Encoded protein: CASRRAVLSSGANVLTF. Supplemented by reference TRBV2 and TRBJ2-6, the full variable domain reads EPEVTQTPSHQVTQMGQEVILRCVPISNHLYFYWYRQILGQKVEFLVSFYNNEISEKSEIFDDQFSVERPDGSNFTLKIRSTKLEDSAMYFCASRRAVLSSGANVLTFGAGSRLTVL.

The table lists this clonotype with many counts. The chain is built from TRBV10-3 and TRBJ1-5; TRBD1 is a possible D gene (5 bases). The germline CDR1 and CDR2 sequences are ENHRY and SYGVKD. Trimming removed 5 bases from V and 7 bases from J, with 15 bases in between. The CDR3 is made up of 14 amino acids. This chain's CDR3 is CAISTGRGGQPQHF. CDR3 nucleotides: TGTGCCATCAGTACGGGTCGGGGCGGGCAGCCCCAGCATTTT.

As concerns this clonotype: The junction shows a germline mismatch at one end, possibly a read error. The rearrangement links TRBV29-1 to TRBJ2-5, with 10 bases lining up with TRBD1. This CDR3 spans 13 amino acids. Germline CDR1 is SQVTM and CDR2 is ANQGSEA. The CDR3 coding sequence is TGCAGCGTCAGACAGGGGGCTGGGGAGATCCAGTACTTC. Translating it yields CSVRQGAGEIQYF.

Ten or more counts support this clonotype. At one end, the junction sequence differs from germline, possibly due to a read error. The V call is TRBV12-3 or TRBV12-4, the J call TRBJ1-6, with D unresolved. CDR3 length equals 12 residues. CDR3 bases: TGTGCCAGCAGTTTTGGTGATTCACCCCCCCACTTT. It encodes CASSFGDSPPHF.

This clonotype was counted at least ten times. The rearrangement joins TRBV4-1 to TRBJ1-4, with TRBD1 matching 7 bases. The CDR3 is 15 residues long. Germline CDR1 and CDR2: MGHRA and YSYEKL. Losses at the gene ends were 0 bases for V and 8 bases for J; bases not matched to a gene: 6. The CDR3 sequence is CASSQEDRAGEKLFF. The CDR3 nucleotides are TGCGCCAGCAGCCAAGAAGACAGGGCAGGCGAAAAACTGTTTTTT.

This clonotype was seen only once. The gene calls are TRBV7-9 and TRBJ1-1; D possibly corresponds to TRBD1 (5 bases). The CDR3 consists of 14 residues. CDR1 is SEHNR, CDR2 FQNEAQ, per germline (reference sequence). Deletions cut 6 bases from V and 0 bases from J, with 11 bases between. Here the CDR3 DNA reads TGTGCCAGCAGAAAGGGACCGATGAACACTGAAGCTTTCTTT. As protein: CASRKGPMNTEAFF.

This clonotype occurred many times. An end of the junction differs from the germline gene, which may be a read error. The chain employs TRBV5-1 and TRBJ1-1; a possible D gene is TRBD1 (6 bases). This CDR3 is 14 amino acids long. The V gene's germline CDR1 is SGHRS and CDR2 YFSETQ. The CDR3 loop is CASSLGGANTEAFF. CDR3 coding DNA: TGTGCCAGCAGCTTAGGGGGGGCCAACACTGAAGCTTTCTTT.

Ten or more counts support this clonotype. The CDR3 region has the DNA TGCAGCGTTGAACAGGGGGCCACTGAAGCTTTCTTT. This gives the protein CSVEQGATEAFF. The chain couples TRBV29-1 to TRBJ1-1; 8 nucleotides align to TRBD1. V trimming: 2 bases; J trimming: 4 bases; junction bases outside the gene matches: 0. Germline lookup yields CDR1 SQVTM and CDR2 ANQGSEA. The length of the CDR3 is 12 residues.

This clonotype was observed once. V is TRBV2 and J is TRBJ2-1; 13 bases are a match to TRBD2. The V and J ends lost 6 bases and 5 bases, in that order; junction bases with no gene match: 4. This CDR3 region has 15 residues. Germline V gene data show CDR1 as SNHLY and CDR2 as FYNNEI. CDR3 sequence reads: CASRVGTSGNNEQFF. The CDR3 DNA is TGTGCCAGCAGGGTCGGGACTAGCGGGAACAATGAGCAGTTCTTC.

V and J are TRBV28 and TRBJ2-5; 8 bases are a match to TRBD1. Looked up from germline, CDR1 is MDHEN and CDR2 is SYDVKM. The CDR3 sequence is 16 residues long. V dropped 5 bases and J dropped 4; count of bases not matched to a gene: 12. CDR3 amino acids: CASSPRGTGFRETQYF. CDR3 DNA sequence: TGTGCCAGCAGTCCGCGAGGGACAGGTTTTCGAGAGACCCAGTACTTC.